The rows below give T cell receptor beta chains drawn from one sample of a study of identical twins. TCRdb fed the 5' RACE reads into MiXCR, producing one record per CDR3 protein. The sample includes roughly 350,000 distinct CDR3 sequences, roughly 9% of them seen just once. Sequencing input: naive T cells sorted from blood. These receptors all stem from a woman aged 50 to 60 in good health. The CDR3 runs from the conserved cysteine through the conserved F or W. D genes are given only for firm matches. Clone sizes are given selectively: once, few, many, or a class where the clone is expanded.

j_gene	abundance	d_gene	v_gene	CDR3aa	CDR3nt
TRBJ2-7	.	.	TRBV24-1	CATSDPPGDEQYF	TGTGCCACCAGTGATCCCCCCGGCGATGAGCAGTACTTC
TRBJ2-3	few	TRBD2	TRBV18	CASSPSILAGVADTQYF	TGTGCCAGCTCACCAAGTATCCTAGCGGGAGTGGCAGATACGCAGTATTTT
TRBJ1-6	.	.	TRBV7-2	CASSLARLDNSPLHF	TGTGCCAGCAGCTTAGCGAGGCTGGATAATTCACCCCTCCACTTT
TRBJ2-4	.	TRBD1	TRBV10-2	CASSESTGNQYF	TGCGCCAGCAGTGAGTCGACAGGGAATCAGTACTTC
TRBJ2-1	.	TRBD1	TRBV12-3/TRBV12-4	CASRVTGASYNEQFF	TGTGCCAGCAGGGTCACAGGGGCCTCCTACAATGAGCAGTTCTTC
TRBJ2-1	many	.	TRBV5-1	CASSKGGSREQFF	TGCGCCAGCAGCAAGGGGGGCTCCAGGGAGCAGTTCTTC
TRBJ2-7	few	.	TRBV6-5	CASSYSLYEQYF	TGTGCCAGCAGTTACTCTCTCTACGAGCAGTACTTC
TRBJ2-1	.	.	TRBV24-1	CATSVFFQIGTTSYNEQFF	TGTGCCACCAGTGTCTTTTTCCAGATCGGGACAACATCCTACAATGAGCAGTTCTTC
TRBJ2-5	.	.	TRBV4-1	CASSQGIAISETQYF	TGCGCCAGCAGCCAAGGTATAGCGATCAGTGAGACCCAGTACTTC
TRBJ2-2	.	.	TRBV7-9	CASFYLASSGELFF	TGTGCCAGCTTTTATTTAGCGTCGAGCGGGGAGCTGTTTTTT
TRBJ1-2	few	TRBD1	TRBV5-6	CASSGGRQGGLYGYTF	TGTGCCAGCAGCGGGGGCCGACAGGGAGGCCTCTATGGCTACACCTTC
TRBJ2-1	many	TRBD2	TRBV6-5	CASSYLGLAGTGEQFF	TGTGCCAGCAGTTACTTGGGACTAGCGGGAACGGGTGAGCAGTTCTTC
TRBJ1-1	few	.	TRBV4-1	CASSQGQNFGTEAFF	TGCGCCAGCAGCCAAGGACAGAACTTTGGCACTGAAGCTTTCTTT
TRBJ2-2	many	.	TRBV20-1	CSARPRANLVF	TGCAGTGCTAGGCCCAGGGCCAACTTGGTTTTT
TRBJ2-1	.	.	TRBV19	CASTPFWAPGNEQFF	TGTGCCAGTACCCCCTTTTGGGCTCCGGGCAATGAGCAGTTCTTC
TRBJ1-1	.	.	TRBV6-5	CASSPLSLMNTEAFF	TGTGCCAGCAGCCCCTTATCATTGATGAACACTGAAGCTTTCTTT
TRBJ2-7	.	TRBD2	TRBV20-1	CSAQTGTSGNEQYF	TGCAGTGCGCAAACCGGGACTAGCGGGAACGAGCAGTACTTC
TRBJ2-1	many	TRBD2	TRBV12-3/TRBV12-4	CASSLGLAGGNEQFF	TGCGCCAGCAGTTTGGGACTAGCGGGAGGGAATGAGCAGTTCTTC
TRBJ2-4	.	TRBD2	TRBV2	CASSERRTSGRDIQYF	TGTGCCAGCAGTGAACGTAGGACTAGCGGTAGAGACATTCAGTACTTC
TRBJ2-1	many	TRBD2	TRBV14	CASSQGVGLAGGSYNEQFF	TGTGCCAGCAGCCAAGGGGTGGGACTAGCGGGAGGATCCTACAATGAGCAGTTCTTC
TRBJ2-1	many	.	TRBV5-5	CASSLSGWDEQFF	TGTGCCAGCAGCTTGTCAGGGTGGGATGAGCAGTTCTTC
TRBJ1-1	few	.	TRBV7-6	CASSLVAGRAFF	TGTGCCAGCAGCTTAGTGGCAGGTCGGGCTTTCTTT
TRBJ2-1	many	.	TRBV5-1	CASSPGRGQYNEQFF	TGCGCCAGCAGCCCGGGACGAGGGCAATACAATGAGCAGTTCTTC
TRBJ2-7	many	.	TRBV12-3/TRBV12-4	CASSPGRKTREQYF	TGTGCCAGCAGCCCCGGACGGAAGACGCGCGAGCAGTACTTC
TRBJ2-2	.	TRBD2	TRBV7-8	CASLTSGIIGELFF	TGTGCCAGTCTGACTAGCGGGATTATCGGGGAGCTGTTTTTT
TRBJ2-7	few	.	TRBV2	CASRRDHYEQYF	TGTGCCAGCAGGAGAGACCATTACGAGCAGTACTTC
TRBJ2-4	.	.	TRBV7-3	CASSLGYRGGIAKNIQYF	TGTGCCAGCAGCTTAGGTTATCGTGGGGGGATCGCCAAAAACATTCAGTACTTC
TRBJ2-1	.	.	TRBV20-1	CSARVDQRAYNEQFF	TGCAGTGCTAGAGTCGATCAGAGAGCCTACAATGAGCAGTTCTTC
TRBJ2-3	few	.	TRBV5-1	CASSLGRAGTDTQYF	TGCGCCAGCAGCTTGGGGAGGGCCGGCACAGATACGCAGTATTTT
TRBJ2-7	many	.	TRBV20-1	CSARGAGRLYEQYF	TGCAGTGCTAGAGGCGCAGGGCGGTTGTACGAGCAGTACTTC
TRBJ1-2	few	.	TRBV6-5	CASSHNWDKLYGYTF	TGTGCCAGCAGTCACAATTGGGACAAGTTATATGGCTACACCTTC
TRBJ2-4	few	TRBD1	TRBV11-2	CASSSLTGIGKNIQYF	TGTGCCAGCAGCTCCTTGACAGGGATCGGCAAAAACATTCAGTACTTC
TRBJ1-2	many	.	TRBV12-3/TRBV12-4	CASSLAGVYGYTF	TGTGCCAGCAGTTTAGCGGGCGTCTATGGCTACACCTTC
TRBJ2-3	.	TRBD2	TRBV4-1	CASSQGPIAGGPTDTQYF	TGCGCCAGCAGCCAAGGACCCATAGCGGGAGGTCCCACAGATACGCAGTATTTT
TRBJ1-1	once	TRBD1	TRBV5-1	CASSLAGGDKAFF	TGCGCCAGCAGCTTGGCAGGGGGCGACAAAGCTTTCTTT
TRBJ2-7	.	TRBD2	TRBV20-1	CSARGPSGLYEQYF	TGCAGTGCTAGAGGGCCTAGCGGACTCTACGAGCAGTACTTC
TRBJ2-7	.	.	TRBV24-1	CATPDRSYILYEQYF	TGTGCCACCCCAGACAGGTCCTATATCCTATACGAGCAGTACTTC